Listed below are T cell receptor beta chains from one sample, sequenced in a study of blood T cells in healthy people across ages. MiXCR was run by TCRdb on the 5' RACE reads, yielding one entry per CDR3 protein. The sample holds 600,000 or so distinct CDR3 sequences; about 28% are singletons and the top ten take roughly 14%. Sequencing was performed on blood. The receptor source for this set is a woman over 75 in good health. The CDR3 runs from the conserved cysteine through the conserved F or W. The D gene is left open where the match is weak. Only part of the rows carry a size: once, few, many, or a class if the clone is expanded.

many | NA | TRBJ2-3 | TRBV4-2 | TGTGCCAGCAGCCAAGATCTCAGAGCACAGGGAGATACGCAGTATTTT | CASSQDLRAQGDTQYF
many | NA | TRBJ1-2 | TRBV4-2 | TGTGCCAGCAGCCAAGATCACGGGGCGGGTGGCTACACCTTC | CASSQDHGAGGYTF
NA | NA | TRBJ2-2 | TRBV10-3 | TGTGCCATCAGTGTGGGGAGCGGCGGGTTGAACACCGGGGAGCTGTTTTTT | CAISVGSGGLNTGELFF
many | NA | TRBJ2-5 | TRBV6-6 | TGTGCCAGCAGTTACGGCGGGACTGTGTACCAAGAGACCCAGTACTTC | CASSYGGTVYQETQYF
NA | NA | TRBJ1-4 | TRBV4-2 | TGTGCCAGCAGCCAAGGGCCTCGGGATGAAAAACTGTTTTTT | CASSQGPRDEKLFF
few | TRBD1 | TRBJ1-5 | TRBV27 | TGTGCCAGCAGTCCGGGACAGGGCTACAATCAGCCCCAGCATTTT | CASSPGQGYNQPQHF
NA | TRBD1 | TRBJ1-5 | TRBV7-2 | TGTGCCAGTAGACAGGGGATGCGCAATCAGCCCCAGCATTTT | CASRQGMRNQPQHF
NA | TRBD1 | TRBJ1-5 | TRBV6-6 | TGTGCCAGCAGTTCCACAGGGGGTGGGGCCCAGCATTTT | CASSSTGGGAQHF
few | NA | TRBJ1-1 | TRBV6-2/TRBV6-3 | TGTGCCAGCAGCTGGACGTTCGGTGGGAACACTGAAGCTTTCTTT | CASSWTFGGNTEAFF
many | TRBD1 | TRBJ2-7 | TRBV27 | TGTGCCAGCAGTTGGATCGGACAGGGGGGATACGAGCAGTACTTC | CASSWIGQGGYEQYF
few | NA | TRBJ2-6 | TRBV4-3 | TGCGCCAGCAGCCAAGATCTGATGACCTCTGGGGCCAACGTCCTGACTTTC | CASSQDLMTSGANVLTF
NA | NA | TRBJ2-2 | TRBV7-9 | TGTGCCAGCAGCCCGGTTGGGCCGGGCGGGGAGCTGTTTTTT | CASSPVGPGGELFF
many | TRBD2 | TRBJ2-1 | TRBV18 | TGTGCCAGCTCACCTCCGACGGGGGGGTTTTACAATGAGCAGTTCTTC | CASSPPTGGFYNEQFF
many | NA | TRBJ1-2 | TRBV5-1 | TGCGCCAGCAGCCCCGAATGGGGTGTAGACTATGGCTACACCTTC | CASSPEWGVDYGYTF
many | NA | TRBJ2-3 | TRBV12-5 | TGTGCTAGTGGTCGGGACCGCAGCACAGATACGCAGTATTTT | CASGRDRSTDTQYF
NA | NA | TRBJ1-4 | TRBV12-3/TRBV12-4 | TGTGCCAGCAGTTTGGGGGGAACAGGGGAAAAACTGTTTTTT | CASSLGGTGEKLFF
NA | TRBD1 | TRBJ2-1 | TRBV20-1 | TGCAGTGCTGACTCCGGGACAGCCTACAATGAGCAGTTCTTC | CSADSGTAYNEQFF
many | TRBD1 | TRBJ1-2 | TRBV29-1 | TGCAGCGTCACCTCTGGGCAGGGGGGTGGCTACACCTTC | CSVTSGQGGGYTF
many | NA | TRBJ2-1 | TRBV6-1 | TGTGCCAGCAGTGAAACGTGGCGGACTCGAGAGCAGTTCTTC | CASSETWRTREQFF
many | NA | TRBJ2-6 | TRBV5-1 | TGCGCCACCCAGCAGGGGACCTCTGGGGCCAACGTCCTGACTTTC | CATQQGTSGANVLTF
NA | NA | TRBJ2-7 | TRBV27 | TGTGCCAGCAGTTTTTTGGGGGTTGAGAACGAGCAGTACTTC | CASSFLGVENEQYF
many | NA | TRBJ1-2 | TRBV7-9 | TGTGCCAGCAGCTTAATATCGGGGAACGATGGCTACACCTTC | CASSLISGNDGYTF
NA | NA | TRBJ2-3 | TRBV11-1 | TGTGCCAGCAGCTTGGGGGATCTAAACACAGATACGCAGTATTTT | CASSLGDLNTDTQYF
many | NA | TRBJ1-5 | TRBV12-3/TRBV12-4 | TGTGCCAGCAGTTCTCAGGTGATTATGGGCAATCAGCCCCAGCATTTT | CASSSQVIMGNQPQHF
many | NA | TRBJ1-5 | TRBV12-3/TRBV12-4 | TGTGCCAGCAGTTTAAAGTGGAGCAATCAGCCCCAGCATTTT | CASSLKWSNQPQHF
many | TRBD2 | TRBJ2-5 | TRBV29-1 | TGCAGCGTTGATTCCCGGACTAGCGGAGAGACCCAGTACTTC | CSVDSRTSGETQYF
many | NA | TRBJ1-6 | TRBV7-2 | TGTGCCAGCAGCGCCGCCTCGGGTGGGACGAATTCACCCCTCCACTTT | CASSAASGGTNSPLHF
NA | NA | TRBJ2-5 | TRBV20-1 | TGCAGTGCTAGAGATCAAGCGGGCCATTGGGAGACCCAGTACTTC | CSARDQAGHWETQYF
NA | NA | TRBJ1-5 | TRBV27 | TGTGCCAGCAGTTTATCGGGACTGGCCCGTCAGCCCCAGCATTTT | CASSLSGLARQPQHF
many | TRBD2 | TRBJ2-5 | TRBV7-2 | TGTGCCAGCAGCCCGAGAGCTAGCGGGGGGAGGAGAGAGACCCAGTACTTC | CASSPRASGGRRETQYF
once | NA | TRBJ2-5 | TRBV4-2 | TGTGCCGGCAGCCCCCACAGGGACGGGGAGACCCAGTACTTC | CAGSPHRDGETQYF
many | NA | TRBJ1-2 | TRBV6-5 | TGTGCCAGCAGCCCGTGGGGGGCCTCCGAGTACTACACCTTC | CASSPWGASEYYTF
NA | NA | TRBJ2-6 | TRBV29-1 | TGCAGCGTTGAAGCTGTCCGCTCTGGGGCCAACGTCCTGACTTTC | CSVEAVRSGANVLTF
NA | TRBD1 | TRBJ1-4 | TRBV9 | TGTGCCAGCAGCTCGACAGGGAGGAGGGAAAAACGGTTTTTT | CASSSTGRREKRFF
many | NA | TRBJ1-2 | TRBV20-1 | TGCAGTGCTACGGGACAAACTAACTATGGCTACACCTTC | CSATGQTNYGYTF
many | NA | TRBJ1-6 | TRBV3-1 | TGTGCCAGCAGCCAAGATCGGGGTATCAGGTCACCCCTCCACTTT | CASSQDRGIRSPLHF
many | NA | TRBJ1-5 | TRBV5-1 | TGCGCCAGCAGCGAGGCCCCTGATCAGCCCCAGCATTTT | CASSEAPDQPQHF
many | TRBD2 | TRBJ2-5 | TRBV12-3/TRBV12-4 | TGTGCCAGCAGTCTATCAGCGGGGGGGCCGGAGACCCAGTACTTC | CASSLSAGGPETQYF
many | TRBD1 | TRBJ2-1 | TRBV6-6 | TGTGCCAGCAGTTATGGGGACAGGGCCAACAATGAGCAGTTCTTC | CASSYGDRANNEQFF